This TCR beta chain was obtained from a study of T cell repertoires in ileal Crohn's disease. This CDR3 has 13 amino acids. Germline V lookup: CDR1 SEHNR, CDR2 FQNEAQ (reference sequence). Trimming shortened V by 1 base and J by 10 bases, and 8 bases separated the two germline ends. This clone is large by share. Its cognate antigen is unknown. Some clones are missing from TCRdb's copy, which holds only in-frame ones; the method was immunoSEQ multiplex PCR. The sample shows roughly 3,700 clones, 74% of them seen only once. Study results and caveats: Active smokers at surgery had more clonal expansions than non-smokers. Mucosal expansions were suggested to be mainly CD8 T cells.

The sample was ileal tissue. V gene TRBV7-9 combines with J gene TRBJ1-6, with D perhaps TRBD1 (5 bases). This clonotype was sampled from an adult with Crohn's disease. The CDR3 DNA follows: TGTGCCAGCAGCTTAGGGGGCTTGTCACCCCTCCACTTT. Protein: CASSLGGLSPLHF.